These 12 T cell receptor beta chains were all obtained from the same sample, sequenced in a study of spatial heterogeneity in lung cancer. Overall study results and limits: Counts of expanded alpha and beta TCRs within tumors tracked the tumor nonsynonymous mutation count.

Described time point: sample taken at primary tumor resection. TCRdb independently ran MiXCR on the 5' RACE reads; one entry per CDR3 protein. This sample carries fewer than 10,000 distinct CDR3 sequences, 4.5% of them seen once, and the ten largest clones take around a tenth. Their cognate antigens are unknown. Here the sequenced sample was lung tumor tissue, taken at surgery. The receptors were sampled from a female donor with early-stage non-small cell lung cancer.

The chain couples TRBV5-1 to TRBJ1-1, with unresolved D. The CDR3 extends over 12 amino acids. Trimming left V 0 bases short and J 7 bases short, with 7 bases between. Germline CDR1 and CDR2: SGHRS and YFSETQ. In DNA form, the CDR3 reads TGCGCCAGCAGCTTGGATCGGATTGAAGCTTTCTTT. As protein: CASSLDRIEAFF.

The sample holds a few counts of this clonotype. This chain joins TRBV5-6 and TRBJ2-7; no firm D call. Per the germline V gene, CDR1 is SGHDT and CDR2 is YYEEEE. The CDR3 runs 14 residues. The germline V and J ends were trimmed by 0 bases and 4 bases, with 11 bases remaining between them. The CDR3 loop reads CASSLDTRVYEQYF. The CDR3 DNA follows: TGTGCCAGCAGCTTGGACACTCGAGTTTACGAGCAGTACTTC.

This clonotype ranks as medium-sized. The gene calls are TRBV28 and TRBJ2-7; 7 bases map to TRBD1. The V and J ends lost 5 bases and 2 bases, in that order; junction bases with no gene match: 3. Germline assignment: CDR1 MDHEN and CDR2 SYDVKM. The CDR3 covers 13 residues. In nucleotides, the CDR3 is TGTGCCAGCAGTAGGACAGGCGCCTACGAGCAGTACTTC. It specifies CASSRTGAYEQYF.

This clonotype is deemed medium-sized (0.01 to 0.1%). V is TRBV10-2 and J is TRBJ1-3; D gene ambiguous. Germline V gene sequence: CDR1 WSHSY, CDR2 SAAADI. V shed 0 bases and J shed 2 bases, with 8 bases lying between them. The CDR3 extends over 15 amino acids. The CDR3 loop reads CASSESRQPGNTIYF. The CDR3 DNA reads as TGCGCCAGCAGTGAGTCCCGGCAGCCTGGAAACACCATATATTTT.

This clonotype was recorded many times. The chain links TRBV3-1 to TRBJ2-2; tentative D call: TRBD1 (5 bases). The CDR3 extends over 14 amino acids. CDR1 and CDR2 from the germline V gene are LGHDT and YNNKEL (reference sequence). The V end was cut by 4 bases, the J end by 7 bases, with 13 bases between. The DNA for the CDR3 is TGTGCCAGCAGCCGGGGCTCTCAGGGCGGGGAGCTGTTTTTT. Translation gives CASSRGSQGGELFF. The variable domain in full, with the rest retrieved from reference TRBV3-1 and TRBJ2-2, is DTAVSQTPKYLVTQMGNDKSIKCEQNLGHDTMYWYKQDSKKFLKIMFSYNNKELIINETVPNRFSPKSPDKAHLNLHINSLELGDSAVYFCASSRGSQGGELFFGEGSRLTVL.

In this sample, this clonotype turned up many times. The rearrangement uses TRBV9 and TRBJ2-7; TRBD2 aligns across 8 bases. The CDR3 is 15 amino acids. The germline V gene has CDR1 SGDLS and CDR2 YYNGEE. The J segment lost 3 bases and the V segment lost 3 bases, leaving 8 bases of the junction unmatched. In DNA, the CDR3 is TGTGCCAGCAGCGCTGGGGGGCTAGCGGGCTACGAGCAGTACTTC. It specifies CASSAGGLAGYEQYF. Complete variable domain (other parts from reference TRBV9 and TRBJ2-7): DSGVTQTPKHLITATGQRVTLRCSPRSGDLSVYWYQQSLDQGLQFLIQYYNGEERAKGNILERFSAQQFPDLHSELNLSSLELGDSALYFCASSAGGLAGYEQYFGPGTRLTVT.

This clonotype counts as medium-sized. The J gene is TRBJ2-7, the V gene TRBV5-1; D uncertain. This CDR3 region has 12 residues. V was trimmed by 4 bases and J by 4 bases, leaving 9 bases between them. Germline CDR1 is SGHRS and CDR2 is YFSETQ. The CDR3 spells CASSGDFYEQYF. CDR3 nucleotide sequence: TGCGCCAGCAGCGGGGATTTTTACGAGCAGTACTTC.

This clonotype was observed many times. The chain employs TRBV11-2 and TRBJ2-1; the D is unclear. This CDR3 comprises 14 residues. Trimming removed 5 bases at V and 6 bases at J, with 14 bases between. In germline, CDR1 is SGHAT, CDR2 FQNNGV. CDR3 sequence: CASSVNFGSNEQFF. The CDR3 DNA reads as TGTGCCAGCAGCGTAAATTTTGGGTCCAATGAGCAGTTCTTC.

This clonotype is categorized as medium-sized. CDR3 sequence (DNA): TGTGCCAGCAGTTTTTGGGCGGGAGGAGGCACAGATACGCAGTATTTT. Translated, it gives CASSFWAGGGTDTQYF. V usage is TRBV28 and J usage is TRBJ2-3; 8 nucleotides line up with TRBD2. There are 16 residues in the CDR3. Germline CDR1 MDHEN, CDR2 SYDVKM. J was trimmed by 1 base and V by 3 bases; bases with no gene match: 6.

Ten or more counts support this clonotype. This chain connects TRBV7-2 to TRBJ2-1; D unclear. CDR1 SGHTA and CDR2 FQGNSA come from the germline V gene. The CDR3 is 14 residues long. The V and J ends lost 5 bases and 8 bases respectively, with 16 bases between them. This chain's CDR3 is CASSPRLAIYEQFF. In DNA, the CDR3 is TGTGCCAGCAGCCCCCGCCTCGCGATCTATGAGCAGTTCTTC.

This clonotype came up many times. The J gene is TRBJ2-5, the V gene TRBV7-9; D remains ambiguous. This CDR3 region has 13 residues. Trimming shortened V by 6 bases and J by 5 bases, and 13 bases separated the two germline ends. The V gene's germline CDR1 is SEHNR and CDR2 FQNEAQ (reference sequence). The CDR3 spells CASRLGAGETQYF. CDR3 bases: TGTGCCAGCAGGCTAGGAGCTGGGGAGACCCAGTACTTC.

The table lists this clonotype with many counts. V usage is TRBV10-3 and J usage is TRBJ2-1; 10 nucleotides match TRBD2. This CDR3 has 20 residues. The trim removed 0 bases at V and 0 bases at J, leaving 11 bases unmatched. Germline V gene sequence: CDR1 ENHRY, CDR2 SYGVKD. The CDR3 DNA reads as TGTGCCATCAGTGAGTCAGGGCCAGCGGGAGGGCCCAGCTCCTACAATGAGCAGTTCTTC. Translation gives CAISESGPAGGPSSYNEQFF.